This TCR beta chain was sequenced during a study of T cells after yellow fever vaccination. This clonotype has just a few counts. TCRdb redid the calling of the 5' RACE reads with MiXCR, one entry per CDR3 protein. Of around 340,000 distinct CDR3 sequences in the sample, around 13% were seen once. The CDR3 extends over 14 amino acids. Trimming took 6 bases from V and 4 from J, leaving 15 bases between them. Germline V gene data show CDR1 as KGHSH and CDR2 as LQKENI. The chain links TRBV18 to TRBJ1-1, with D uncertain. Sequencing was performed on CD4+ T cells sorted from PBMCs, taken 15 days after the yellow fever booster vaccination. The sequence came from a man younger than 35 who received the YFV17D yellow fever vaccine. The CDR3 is CASSPAVRGTEAFF. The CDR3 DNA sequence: TGTGCCAGCTCTCCCGCCGTGCGTGGCACTGAAGCTTTCTTT.